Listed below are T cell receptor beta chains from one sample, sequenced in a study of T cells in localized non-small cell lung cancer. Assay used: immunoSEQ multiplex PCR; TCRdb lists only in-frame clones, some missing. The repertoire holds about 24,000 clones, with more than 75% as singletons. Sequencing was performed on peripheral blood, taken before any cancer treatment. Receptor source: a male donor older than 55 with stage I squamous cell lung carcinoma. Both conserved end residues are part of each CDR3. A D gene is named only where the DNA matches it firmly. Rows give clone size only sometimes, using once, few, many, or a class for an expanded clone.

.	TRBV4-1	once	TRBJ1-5	TGCGCCAGCAGCCTGGCGGAAGGGACCAATCAGCCCCAGCATTTT	CASSLAEGTNQPQHF
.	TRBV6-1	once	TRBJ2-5	TGTGCCAGCAGTGAAATGTGGACTGGCCAAGAGACCCAGTACTTC	CASSEMWTGQETQYF
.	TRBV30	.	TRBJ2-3	TGTGCCTGGAGCCTGAGGAGAGATACGCAGTATTTT	CAWSLRRDTQYF
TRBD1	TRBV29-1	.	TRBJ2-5	TGCAGCGCCCGGGACAGGGTGCTACTACAAGAGACCCAGTACTTC	CSARDRVLLQETQYF
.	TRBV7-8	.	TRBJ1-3	TGTGCCAGCCAGGTTGGAACCAGCTCTGGAAACACCATATATTTT	CASQVGTSSGNTIYF
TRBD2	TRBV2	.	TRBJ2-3	TGTGCCAGCAGTCGGAATAGCGGGGGGTTAAACACAGATACGCAGTATTTT	CASSRNSGGLNTDTQYF
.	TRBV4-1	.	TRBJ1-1	TGCGCCAGCAGCCGCCCGACAGCGAACACTGAAGCTTTCTTT	CASSRPTANTEAFF
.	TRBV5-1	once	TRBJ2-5	TGCGCCAGTCAGGAGCACCAAGAGACCCAGTACTTC	CASQEHQETQYF
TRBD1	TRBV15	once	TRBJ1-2	TGTGCCACCACCCGGACAGGGCTCACCGGTTTTGGCTACACCTTC	CATTRTGLTGFGYTF
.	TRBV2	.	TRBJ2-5	TGTGCCAGCAATTTGCAAGAGACCCAGTACTTC	CASNLQETQYF
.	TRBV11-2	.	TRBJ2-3	TGTGCCAGCAGCCCCGGACTTCGCACAGATACGCAGTATTTT	CASSPGLRTDTQYF
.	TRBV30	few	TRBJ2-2	TGTGCCTCCGACAGATACCTGAACACCGGGGAGCTGTTTTTT	CASDRYLNTGELFF
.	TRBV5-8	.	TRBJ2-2	TGTGCCAGCAGCTTCCTCCGACAAGTCACCGGGGAGCTGTTTTTT	CASSFLRQVTGELFF
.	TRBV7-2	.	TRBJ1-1	TGTGCCAGCAGCTTAGAACCAGGGAACACTGAAGCTTTCTTT	CASSLEPGNTEAFF
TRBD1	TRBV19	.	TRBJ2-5	TGTGCCAGTAGACCCCTTGGGACAGGGGTCGAAGAGACCCAGTACTTC	CASRPLGTGVEETQYF
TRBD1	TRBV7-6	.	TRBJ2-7	TGTGCCAGCAGAAATCCGGGACAGGGAAGCGACGAGCAGTACTTC	CASRNPGQGSDEQYF
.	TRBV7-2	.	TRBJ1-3	TGTGCCAGCAGCCAGCAGACAGGACGAAACACCATATATTTT	CASSQQTGRNTIYF
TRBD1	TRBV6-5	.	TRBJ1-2	TGTGCCAGCAGCCCGACAGGGAGCTATGGCTACACCTTC	CASSPTGSYGYTF
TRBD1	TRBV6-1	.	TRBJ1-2	TGTGCCAGCAGTGAAGAAGACAGGGGAGGGAACTATGGCTACACCTTC	CASSEEDRGGNYGYTF
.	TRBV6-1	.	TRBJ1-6	TGTGCCGCCTCCCTAGGTATGGGTTCACCCCTCCACTTT	CAASLGMGSPLHF
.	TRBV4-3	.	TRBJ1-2	TGCGCCAGCAGCCAAGACGTGGACGGCCTCTATGGCTACACCTTC	CASSQDVDGLYGYTF
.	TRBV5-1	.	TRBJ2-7	TGCGCCAGCAGCTTGGGAGTAACGGCAGTCACCCACTACGAGCAGTACTTC	CASSLGVTAVTHYEQYF
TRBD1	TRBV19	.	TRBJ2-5	TGTGCCAGTAGTATGAGGACAGGGGGCGATGAGACCCAGTACTTC	CASSMRTGGDETQYF
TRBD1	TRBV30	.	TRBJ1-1	TGTGCCTGGGCGACAGGGCGGACTGAAGCTTTCTTT	CAWATGRTEAFF
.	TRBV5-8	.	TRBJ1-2	TGTGCCAGCAGCTTGTTAGGGATCTATGGCTACACCTTC	CASSLLGIYGYTF
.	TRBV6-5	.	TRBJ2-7	TGTGCCAGCAGAAACAGTGGCACTATCTACGAGCAGTACTTC	CASRNSGTIYEQYF
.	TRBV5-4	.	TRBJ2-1	TGTGCCAGCAGCAAGATCGCCCGTACCGACTACAATGAGCAGTTCTTC	CASSKIARTDYNEQFF
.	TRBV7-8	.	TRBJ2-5	TGTGCCAGCAGCTTAGTCCCAGGGATAGAGACCCAGTACTTC	CASSLVPGIETQYF
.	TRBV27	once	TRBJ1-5	TGTGCCAGCATGTCTCTCATAGGGCGCCGCAATCAGCCCCAGCATTTT	CASMSLIGRRNQPQHF
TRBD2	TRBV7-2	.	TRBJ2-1	TGTGCCAGCAGTGTGGGAGGGTCCAGCTCCTACAATGAGCAGTTCTTC	CASSVGGSSSYNEQFF
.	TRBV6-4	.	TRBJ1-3	TGTGCCAGCAGTGACAGGGAACTGGCGCACACCATATATTTT	CASSDRELAHTIYF
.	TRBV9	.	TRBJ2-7	TGTGCCAGCAGCCCTCTAGCCCAAACGTCCTACGAGCAGTACTTC	CASSPLAQTSYEQYF
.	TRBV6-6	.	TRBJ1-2	TGTGCCAGCAGTTACTCGGGGGGACGCGACGACTATGGCTACACCTTC	CASSYSGGRDDYGYTF
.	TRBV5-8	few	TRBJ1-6	TGTGCCAGCAGCTTAGCCAGCGGCTCTGAGAATTCACCCCTCCACTTT	CASSLASGSENSPLHF
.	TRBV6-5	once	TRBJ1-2	TGTGCCAGCAGTCCTGACACCGACTATGGCTACACCTTC	CASSPDTDYGYTF
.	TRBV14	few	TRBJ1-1	TGTGCCAGCAGCGCCGGACTGGGGGACTCATGGAACACTGAAGCTTTCTTT	CASSAGLGDSWNTEAFF
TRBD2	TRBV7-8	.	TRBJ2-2	TGTGCCAGCAGGCCCACTAGCGGGAGGGCCATCGGGGAGCTGTTTTTT	CASRPTSGRAIGELFF
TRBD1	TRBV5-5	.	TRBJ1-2	TGTGCCAGCACCACAGGGGGCGCGTTGAGGGGCTACACCTTC	CASTTGGALRGYTF
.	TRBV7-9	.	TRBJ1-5	TGTGCCAGCAGCACGGGGGGATCCCAGCCCCAGCATTTT	CASSTGGSQPQHF
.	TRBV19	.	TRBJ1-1	TGTGCCAGTAGTAAGATCACCTTGAACACTGAAGCTTTCTTT	CASSKITLNTEAFF
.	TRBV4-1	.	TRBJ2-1	TGCGCCAGCAGCCATGATCTAACGTCCTACAATGAGCAGTTCTTC	CASSHDLTSYNEQFF
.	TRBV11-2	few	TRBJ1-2	TGTGCCAGCAGCTTAGATCATGAGGGGAGGGGCTACACCTTC	CASSLDHEGRGYTF
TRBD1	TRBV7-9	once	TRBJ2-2	TGTGCCAGCAGTTGGGGACAGGGAGACACCGGGGAGCTGTTTTTT	CASSWGQGDTGELFF
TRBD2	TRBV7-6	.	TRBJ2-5	TGTGCCAGCAGCTGGACTAGTGGAACCCAGTACTTC	CASSWTSGTQYF
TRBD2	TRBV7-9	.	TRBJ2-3	TGTGCCAGCACCCTGGGGGGAGGGGGCACAGATACGCAGTATTTT	CASTLGGGGTDTQYF